This T cell receptor beta chain was identified in a study of T cells in Graves' hyperthyroidism and ophthalmopathy. The investigators amplified TCR beta CDR3 regions from RNA transcripts. First-round RT-PCR targeting the TCR CDR3 was performed with the HTBI primer set. TCRdb re-analysed the multiplex PCR reads in MiXCR, keeping a single row per CDR3 protein. The table shows hundreds of thousands of distinct CDR3 sequences, with 35% to 40% occurring only once. This clonotype was detected many times. The length of the CDR3 is 17 residues. Germline V gives CDR1 LNHDA, CDR2 SQIVND (reference sequence). The V and J ends lost 3 bases and 0 bases respectively, with 12 bases between them.

This chain links TRBV19 with TRBJ2-6, with D hard to call. This TCR derives from a young man with Graves' hyperthyroidism. The sequenced material came from blood. The CDR3 DNA is TGTGCCAGTAGTATGGGAAGGGCGTTCTCTGGGGCCAACGTCCTGACTTTC. Its translation is CASSMGRAFSGANVLTF.